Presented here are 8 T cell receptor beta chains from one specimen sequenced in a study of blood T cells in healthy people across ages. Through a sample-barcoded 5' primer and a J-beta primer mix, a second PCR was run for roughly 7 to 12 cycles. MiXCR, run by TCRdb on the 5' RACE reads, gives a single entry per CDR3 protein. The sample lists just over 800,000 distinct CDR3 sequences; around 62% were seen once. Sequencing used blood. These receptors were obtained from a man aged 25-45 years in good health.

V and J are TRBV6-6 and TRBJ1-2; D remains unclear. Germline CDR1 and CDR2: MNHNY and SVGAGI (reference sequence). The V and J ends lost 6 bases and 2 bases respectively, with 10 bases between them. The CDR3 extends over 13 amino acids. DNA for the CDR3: TGTGCCAGCAGCCCAACCCAGAACTATGGCTACACCTTC. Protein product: CASSPTQNYGYTF.

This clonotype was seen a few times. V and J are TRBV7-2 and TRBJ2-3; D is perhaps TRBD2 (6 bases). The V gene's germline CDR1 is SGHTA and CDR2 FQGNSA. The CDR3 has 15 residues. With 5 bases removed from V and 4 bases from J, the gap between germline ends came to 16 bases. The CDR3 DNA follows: TGTGCCAGCAGCCCCCGGGGGATAAGGTCAGATACGCAGTATTTT. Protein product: CASSPRGIRSDTQYF.

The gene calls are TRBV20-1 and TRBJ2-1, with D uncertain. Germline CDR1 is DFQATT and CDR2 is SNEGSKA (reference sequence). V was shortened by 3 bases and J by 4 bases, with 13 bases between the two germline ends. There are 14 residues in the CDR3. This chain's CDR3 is CSASASSIYNEQFF. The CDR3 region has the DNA TGCAGTGCTAGCGCCTCCTCTATATACAATGAGCAGTTCTTC.

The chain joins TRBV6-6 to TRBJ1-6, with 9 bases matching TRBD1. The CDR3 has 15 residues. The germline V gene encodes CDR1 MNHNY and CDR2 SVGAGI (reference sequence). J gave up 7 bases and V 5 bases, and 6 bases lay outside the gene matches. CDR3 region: CASSGTGGRNSPLHF. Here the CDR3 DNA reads TGTGCCAGCAGTGGAACAGGGGGCAGAAATTCACCCCTCCACTTT.

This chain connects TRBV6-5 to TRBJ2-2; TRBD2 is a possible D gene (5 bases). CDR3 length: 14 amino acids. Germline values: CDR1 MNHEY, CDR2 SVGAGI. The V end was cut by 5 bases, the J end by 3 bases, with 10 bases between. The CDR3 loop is CASSAGIYTGELFF. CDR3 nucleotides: TGTGCCAGCAGTGCCGGGATATACACCGGGGAGCTGTTTTTT.

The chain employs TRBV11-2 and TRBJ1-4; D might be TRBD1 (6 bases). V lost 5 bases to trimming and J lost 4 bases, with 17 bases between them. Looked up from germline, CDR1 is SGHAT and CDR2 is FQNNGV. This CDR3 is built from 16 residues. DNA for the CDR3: TGTGCCAGCAGCCCCCTAAGGGGGGGAAGTAATGAAAAACTGTTTTTT. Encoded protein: CASSPLRGGSNEKLFF.

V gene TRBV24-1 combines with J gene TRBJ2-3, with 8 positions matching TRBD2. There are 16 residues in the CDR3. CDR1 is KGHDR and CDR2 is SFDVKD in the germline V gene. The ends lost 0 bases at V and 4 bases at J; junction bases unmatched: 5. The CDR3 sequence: CATSDLLAGGPDTQYF. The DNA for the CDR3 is TGTGCCACCAGTGATTTGTTGGCGGGAGGTCCAGATACGCAGTATTTT.

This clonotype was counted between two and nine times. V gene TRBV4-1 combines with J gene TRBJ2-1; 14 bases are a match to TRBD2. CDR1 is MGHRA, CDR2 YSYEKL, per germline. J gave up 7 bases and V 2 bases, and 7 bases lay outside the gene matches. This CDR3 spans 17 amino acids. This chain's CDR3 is CASSQLTGTSGGNEQFF. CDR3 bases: TGCGCCAGCAGCCAATTAACCGGGACTAGCGGGGGTAATGAGCAGTTCTTC.